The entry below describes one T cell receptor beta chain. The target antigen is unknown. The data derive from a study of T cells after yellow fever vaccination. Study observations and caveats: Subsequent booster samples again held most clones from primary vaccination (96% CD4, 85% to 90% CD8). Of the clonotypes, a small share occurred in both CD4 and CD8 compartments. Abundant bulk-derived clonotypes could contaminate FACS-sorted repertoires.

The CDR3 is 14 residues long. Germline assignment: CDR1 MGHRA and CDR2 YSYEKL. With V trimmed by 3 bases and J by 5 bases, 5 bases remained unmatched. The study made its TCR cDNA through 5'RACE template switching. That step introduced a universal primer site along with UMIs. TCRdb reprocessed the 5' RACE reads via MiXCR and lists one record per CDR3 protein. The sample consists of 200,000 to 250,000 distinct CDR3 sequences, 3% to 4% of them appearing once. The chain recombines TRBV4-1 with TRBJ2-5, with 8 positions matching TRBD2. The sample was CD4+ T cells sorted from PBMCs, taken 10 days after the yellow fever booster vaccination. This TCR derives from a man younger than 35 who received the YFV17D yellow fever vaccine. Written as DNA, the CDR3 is TGCGCCAGCAGCCACGGACTAGCAATTGAGACCCAGTACTTC. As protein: CASSHGLAIETQYF.